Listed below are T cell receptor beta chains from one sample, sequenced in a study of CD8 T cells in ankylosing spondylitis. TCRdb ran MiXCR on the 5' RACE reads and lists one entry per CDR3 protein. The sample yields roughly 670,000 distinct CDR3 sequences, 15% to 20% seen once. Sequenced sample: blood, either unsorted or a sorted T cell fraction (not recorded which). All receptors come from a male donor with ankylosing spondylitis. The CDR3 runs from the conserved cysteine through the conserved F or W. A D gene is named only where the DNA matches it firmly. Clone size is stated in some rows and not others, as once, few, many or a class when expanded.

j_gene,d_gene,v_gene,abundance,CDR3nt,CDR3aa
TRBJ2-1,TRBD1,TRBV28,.,TGTGCCAGCAGTTTATGGGACAGGGTCTACAATGAGCAGTTCTTC,CASSLWDRVYNEQFF
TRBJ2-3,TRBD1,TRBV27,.,TGTGCCAGCAGTTCGAGATATGGGACAGGGGGCGCAGATACGCAGTATTTT,CASSSRYGTGGADTQYF
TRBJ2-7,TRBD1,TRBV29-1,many,TGCAGCGTTGAACCTGGACAGGGGGCGTACGAGCAGTACTTC,CSVEPGQGAYEQYF
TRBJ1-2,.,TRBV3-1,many,TGTGCCAGCAGCCAAGACTGGAATTATGATGGCTACACCTTC,CASSQDWNYDGYTF
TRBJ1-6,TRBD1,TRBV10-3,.,TGTGCCATCAGCCCCGGGACAGGGAGATCACCCCTCCACTTT,CAISPGTGRSPLHF
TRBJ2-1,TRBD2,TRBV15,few,TGTGCCACCAGCAGAGACAGCGGGAGCCCCTACAATGAGCAGTTCTTC,CATSRDSGSPYNEQFF
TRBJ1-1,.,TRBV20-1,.,TGCAGTGCTAGAGAGACGGGGAACACTGAAGCTTTCTTT,CSARETGNTEAFF
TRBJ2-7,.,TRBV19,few,TGTGCCAGTACCCAGGGCTCCTACGAGCAGTACTTC,CASTQGSYEQYF
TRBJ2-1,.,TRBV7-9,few,TGTGCCAGCAGCTTAGAAGGCGGTAGGTACAATGAGCAGTTCTTC,CASSLEGGRYNEQFF
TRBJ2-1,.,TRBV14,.,TGTGCCAGCAGTCTGGTGGGGGGATTGGCGAATGAGCAGTTCTTC,CASSLVGGLANEQFF
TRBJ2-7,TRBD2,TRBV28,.,TGTGCCAGCAGTTTATTGACTAGCGGGTACTCCTACGAGCAGTACTTC,CASSLLTSGYSYEQYF
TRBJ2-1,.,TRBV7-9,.,TGTGCCAGCAGCTTAGGCTCGACGGGCGATGAGCAGTTCTTC,CASSLGSTGDEQFF
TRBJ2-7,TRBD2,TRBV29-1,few,TGCAGCGTTGAGGGACTAGCGGGAGATTCCTACGAGCAGTACTTC,CSVEGLAGDSYEQYF
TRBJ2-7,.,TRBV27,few,TGTGCCAGCAGTTTATCTCCGGTAGACAGTCCCTACGAGCAGTACTTC,CASSLSPVDSPYEQYF
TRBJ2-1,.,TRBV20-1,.,TGCAGTACCACCCGGCCGGGGGTCCCTGAGCAGTTCTTC,CSTTRPGVPEQFF
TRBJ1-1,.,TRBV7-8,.,TGTGCCAGCAGCCTATGGGAAAAATCCACTGAAGCTTTCTTT,CASSLWEKSTEAFF
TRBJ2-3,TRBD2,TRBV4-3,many,TGCGCCAGCAGCCAAATGGCGGCTAGCGGGGCGGATACGCAGTATTTT,CASSQMAASGADTQYF
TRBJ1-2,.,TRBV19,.,TGTGCCAGTGGTCCGGACGGCTCCTTAGGGGACTATGGCTACACCTTC,CASGPDGSLGDYGYTF
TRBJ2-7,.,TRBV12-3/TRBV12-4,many,TGTGCCAGCAGTTTACTGATTTCCCCCTACGAGCAGTACTTC,CASSLLISPYEQYF
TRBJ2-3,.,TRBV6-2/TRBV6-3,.,TGTGCCAGCAGTTACGCCGGAGATACGCAGTATTTT,CASSYAGDTQYF
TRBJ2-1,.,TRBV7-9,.,TGTGCCAGCAGCTCCTCACTCAATGAGCAGTTCTTC,CASSSSLNEQFF
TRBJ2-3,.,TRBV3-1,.,TGTGCCAGCAGCCAAGATGCGGGTAGCGGACGAAGCACAGATACGCAGTATTTT,CASSQDAGSGRSTDTQYF
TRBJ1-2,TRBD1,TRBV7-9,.,TGTGCCAGCAGTCAACAGGGGCTCGGGTATGGCTACACCTTC,CASSQQGLGYGYTF
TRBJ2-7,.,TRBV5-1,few,TGCGCCAGCAGCAGCAGGGGGACTACGTACGAGCAGTACTTC,CASSSRGTTYEQYF
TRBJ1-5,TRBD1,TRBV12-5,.,TGTGCTAGTGGTCCCTCCGGGACAGATTATAGCAATCAGCCCCAGCATTTT,CASGPSGTDYSNQPQHF
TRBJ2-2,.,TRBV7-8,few,TGTGCCAGCAGCCCGGGTCAGGGCTCAGGCACCGGGGAGCTGTTTTTT,CASSPGQGSGTGELFF
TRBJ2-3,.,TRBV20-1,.,TGCAGTGCTCGGGACGGAAAAAGCACAGATACGCAGTATTTT,CSARDGKSTDTQYF
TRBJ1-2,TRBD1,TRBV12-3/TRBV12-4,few,TGTGCCAGCAGTTTCTGGCAGGGGGCTTCTGGCTACACCTTC,CASSFWQGASGYTF
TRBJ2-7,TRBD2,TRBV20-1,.,TGCAGTGCTGCCCTTGACGGGGGGGCGAACGAGCAGTACTTC,CSAALDGGANEQYF
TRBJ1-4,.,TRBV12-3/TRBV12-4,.,TGTGCCAGCAGTTTAGGAGAGGCAGGGTGGTTTGAAAAACTGTTTTTT,CASSLGEAGWFEKLFF
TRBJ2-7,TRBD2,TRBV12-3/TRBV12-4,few,TGTGCCAGCAGTTCGGGACTAGCGGACGAGCAGTACTTC,CASSSGLADEQYF
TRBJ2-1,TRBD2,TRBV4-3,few,TGCGCCAGCAGCCAAGATAGAACTAGCGGGAGGGAGGAGTTCTTC,CASSQDRTSGREEFF
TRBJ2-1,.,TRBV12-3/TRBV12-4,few,TGTGCCAGCAGTGACGACAGATCGAGCTCCTACAATGAGCAGTTCTTC,CASSDDRSSSYNEQFF
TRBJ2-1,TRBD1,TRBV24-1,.,TGTGCCACCAGTGATACCGGGACAGGGGACTACAATGAGCAGTTCTTC,CATSDTGTGDYNEQFF
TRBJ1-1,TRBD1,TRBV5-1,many,TGCGCCAGCAGCTTGACCGGGACAGGGTGGGACACTGAAGCTTTCTTT,CASSLTGTGWDTEAFF
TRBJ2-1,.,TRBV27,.,TGTGCCAGCAGCCCATATGGGCTAGCGCGGTTTTTCGACAATGAGCAGTTCTTC,CASSPYGLARFFDNEQFF
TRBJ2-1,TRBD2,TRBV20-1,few,TGCAGTGCTAGATCCCAGACTAGCGGATCATACAATGAGCAGTTCTTC,CSARSQTSGSYNEQFF
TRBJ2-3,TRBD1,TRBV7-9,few,TGTGCCAGCAGCCCAAGCAGGGGGTTCGGAGTGGCAGATACGCAGTATTTT,CASSPSRGFGVADTQYF
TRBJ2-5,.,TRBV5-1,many,TGTGCCAGCAGAACAGGGACCCAAGAGACCCAGTACTTC,CASRTGTQETQYF
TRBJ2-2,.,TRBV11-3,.,TGTGCCAGCAGCTCCACCCTTATCCGGGCCGCATCACCTAAAAACACCGGGGAGCTGTTTTTT,CASSSTLIRAASPKNTGELFF
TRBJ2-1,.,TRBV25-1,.,TGTGCCAGCAGTGAACTGAGAAATGAGCAGTTCTTC,CASSELRNEQFF
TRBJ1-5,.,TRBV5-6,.,TGTGCCAGCAGCTTGTGGGGCGGGGGCAGGAGGCCCCAGCATTTT,CASSLWGGGRRPQHF
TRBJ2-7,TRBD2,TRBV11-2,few,TGTGCCAGCAGCTTAGAGTGGACTAGCTACGAGCAGTACTTC,CASSLEWTSYEQYF
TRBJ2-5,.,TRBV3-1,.,TGTGCCAGCAGCCGAAACTGGGGGAGTGAGACCCAGTACTTC,CASSRNWGSETQYF
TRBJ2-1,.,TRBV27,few,TGTGCCAGCCGGGGGATGGGATACTACAATGAGCAGTTCTTC,CASRGMGYYNEQFF
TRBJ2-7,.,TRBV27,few,TGTGCCAGCAGTTTATTGGGCGAAGCACTGTACTTC,CASSLLGEALYF
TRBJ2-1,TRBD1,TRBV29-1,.,TGCAGCGTTGGGACAGGGACGTTGAATGAGCAGTTCTTC,CSVGTGTLNEQFF
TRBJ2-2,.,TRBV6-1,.,TGTGCCAGCAGATTCGGACAGATTGACACCGGGGAGCTGTTTTTT,CASRFGQIDTGELFF
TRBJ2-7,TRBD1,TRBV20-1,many,TGCAGTGCTAGGGAAGTAACGGGACAGAGCTACGAGCAGTACTTC,CSAREVTGQSYEQYF
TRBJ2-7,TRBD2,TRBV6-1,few,TGTGCCAGCGGACGGACCCGGGGGGGAAACGAGCAGTACTTC,CASGRTRGGNEQYF
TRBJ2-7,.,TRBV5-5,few,TGTGCCAGCAGCTTGGGGGCAGGGGTAATTATCTACGAGCAGTACTTC,CASSLGAGVIIYEQYF
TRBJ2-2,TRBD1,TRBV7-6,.,TGTGCCAGCAGCCGTTTGACGACAGGGGGATATACCGGGGAGCTGTTTTTT,CASSRLTTGGYTGELFF
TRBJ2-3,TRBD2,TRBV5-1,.,TGCGCCAGCAGCCCACTAGCGGGGGGGCCGGGGACAGATACGCAGTATTTT,CASSPLAGGPGTDTQYF
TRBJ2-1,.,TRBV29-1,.,TGCAGCGTTGCCAGGGGGGCGTCCTACAATGAGCAGTTCTTC,CSVARGASYNEQFF